A single sample gave rise to the 8 T cell receptor beta chains below, sequenced in a study of blood T cell repertoires in COVID-19. Assay: immunoSEQ multiplex PCR; the TCRdb copy retains only in-frame clones and omits some. The sample shows fewer than 350,000 clones, 70% to 90% of them seen only once. Sequenced input: PBMCs or T cells enriched from blood (not recorded which). These receptors were taken from a woman aged 40-49 years with acute COVID-19.

The V and J genes are TRBV5-8 and TRBJ1-2; TRBD1 is a possible D gene (5 bases). This CDR3 is 14 amino acids long. Germline assignment: CDR1 SGHTS and CDR2 YDEGEE. V was pared by 0 bases and J by 8 bases, with 14 bases between. The CDR3: CASSLGGPGGGYTF. DNA of the CDR3: TGTGCCAGCAGCTTGGGGGGCCCCGGTGGGGGCTACACCTTC.

This rearrangement joins TRBV11-3 to TRBJ2-2, with a weak D call TRBD2 (6 bases). The V end was cut by 3 bases, the J end by 6 bases, with 8 bases between. Germline V gives CDR1 SGHNT, CDR2 YENEEA. The CDR3 runs 13 residues. Here the CDR3 reads CASSFRRAGELFF. Here the CDR3 DNA reads TGTGCCAGCAGCTTTCGGAGGGCCGGGGAGCTGTTTTTT.

The V gene is TRBV19, the J gene TRBJ1-4, with 9 bases that match TRBD1. V gave up 4 bases and J gave up 5 bases; unmatched junction bases: 8. Germline V gene lookup returns CDR1 LNHDA and CDR2 SQIVND (reference sequence). The CDR3 has 16 amino acids. The CDR3 spells CASSTPTGGANEKLFF. CDR3 DNA: TGTGCCAGTAGTACCCCAACAGGGGGCGCGAATGAAAAACTGTTTTTT.

The CDR3 region is CASSPLGLGNQPQHF. CDR3 coding DNA: TGTGCCAGCTCACCCTTGGGACTGGGAAATCAGCCCCAGCATTTT. V usage is TRBV18 and J usage is TRBJ1-5, with D maybe TRBD1 (5 bases). V lost 3 bases, J lost 4 bases, and 13 bases lay in between. The germline CDR1 and CDR2 sequences are KGHSH and LQKENI. This CDR3 has 15 amino acids.

The chain has TRBV2 and TRBJ2-7; possibly TRBD1 for D (6 bases). Germline CDR1 reads SNHLY; CDR2 reads FYNNEI. Trimming took 3 bases from V and 4 from J, leaving 10 bases between them. The CDR3 has 13 residues. Here the CDR3 reads CASSDVGGYEQYF. CDR3 bases: TGTGCCAGCAGTGATGTAGGGGGTTACGAGCAGTACTTC.

This clone was observed a single time. The genes are TRBV15 and TRBJ1-2; D possibly corresponds to TRBD1 (6 bases). Trimming removed 3 bases at V and 4 bases at J, with 18 bases between. Germline CDR1 is LNHNV and CDR2 is YYDKDF (reference sequence). The CDR3 sequence is 16 residues long. In DNA, the CDR3 is TGTGCCACCAGCAGGGACAGAGTCGTGGGGAGCTATGGCTACACCTTC. Protein product: CATSRDRVVGSYGYTF. Supplemented by reference TRBV15 and TRBJ1-2, the full variable domain reads DAMVIQNPRYQVTQFGKPVTLSCSQTLNHNVMYWYQQKSSQAPKLLFHYYDKDFNNEADTPDNFQSRRPNTSFCFLDIRSPGLGDTAMYLCATSRDRVVGSYGYTFGSGTRLTVV.

This chain links TRBV9 with TRBJ2-5; 10 positions match TRBD2. This CDR3 contains 16 residues. The J segment lost 4 bases and the V segment lost 4 bases, leaving 10 bases of the junction unmatched. CDR1 is SGDLS and CDR2 is YYNGEE in the germline V gene. CDR3 region: CASSPRQRGGRETQYF. The DNA of the CDR3 is TGTGCCAGCAGCCCGCGTCAGCGGGGGGGCCGAGAGACCCAGTACTTC.

The V call is TRBV7-2, the J call TRBJ2-7, with TRBD2 as a possible D gene (6 bases). This CDR3 comprises 16 residues. Per germline, CDR1 SGHTA and CDR2 FQGNSA. The V end was cut by 3 bases, the J end by 6 bases, with 21 bases between. The CDR3 reads CASSLKTPGRRGEQYF. The CDR3 nucleotides are TGTGCCAGCAGCTTGAAAACTCCCGGACGGCGGGGCGAGCAGTACTTC.